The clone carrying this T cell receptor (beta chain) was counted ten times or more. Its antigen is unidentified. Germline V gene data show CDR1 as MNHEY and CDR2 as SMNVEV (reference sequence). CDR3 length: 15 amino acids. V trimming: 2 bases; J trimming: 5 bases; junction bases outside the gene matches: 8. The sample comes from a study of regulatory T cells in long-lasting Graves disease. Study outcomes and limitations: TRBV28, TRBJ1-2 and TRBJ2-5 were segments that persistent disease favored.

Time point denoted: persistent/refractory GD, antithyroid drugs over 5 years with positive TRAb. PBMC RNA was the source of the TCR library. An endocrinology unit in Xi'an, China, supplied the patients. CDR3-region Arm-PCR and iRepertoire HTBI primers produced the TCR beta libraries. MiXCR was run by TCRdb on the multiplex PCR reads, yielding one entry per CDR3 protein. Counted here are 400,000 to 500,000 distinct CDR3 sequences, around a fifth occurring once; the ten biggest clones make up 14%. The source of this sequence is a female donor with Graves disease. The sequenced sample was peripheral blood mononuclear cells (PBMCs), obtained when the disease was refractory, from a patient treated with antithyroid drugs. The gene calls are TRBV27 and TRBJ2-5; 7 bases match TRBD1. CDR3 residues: CASSLNRGVGETQYF. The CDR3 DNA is TGTGCCAGCAGTTTAAACAGGGGAGTTGGGGAGACCCAGTACTTC.